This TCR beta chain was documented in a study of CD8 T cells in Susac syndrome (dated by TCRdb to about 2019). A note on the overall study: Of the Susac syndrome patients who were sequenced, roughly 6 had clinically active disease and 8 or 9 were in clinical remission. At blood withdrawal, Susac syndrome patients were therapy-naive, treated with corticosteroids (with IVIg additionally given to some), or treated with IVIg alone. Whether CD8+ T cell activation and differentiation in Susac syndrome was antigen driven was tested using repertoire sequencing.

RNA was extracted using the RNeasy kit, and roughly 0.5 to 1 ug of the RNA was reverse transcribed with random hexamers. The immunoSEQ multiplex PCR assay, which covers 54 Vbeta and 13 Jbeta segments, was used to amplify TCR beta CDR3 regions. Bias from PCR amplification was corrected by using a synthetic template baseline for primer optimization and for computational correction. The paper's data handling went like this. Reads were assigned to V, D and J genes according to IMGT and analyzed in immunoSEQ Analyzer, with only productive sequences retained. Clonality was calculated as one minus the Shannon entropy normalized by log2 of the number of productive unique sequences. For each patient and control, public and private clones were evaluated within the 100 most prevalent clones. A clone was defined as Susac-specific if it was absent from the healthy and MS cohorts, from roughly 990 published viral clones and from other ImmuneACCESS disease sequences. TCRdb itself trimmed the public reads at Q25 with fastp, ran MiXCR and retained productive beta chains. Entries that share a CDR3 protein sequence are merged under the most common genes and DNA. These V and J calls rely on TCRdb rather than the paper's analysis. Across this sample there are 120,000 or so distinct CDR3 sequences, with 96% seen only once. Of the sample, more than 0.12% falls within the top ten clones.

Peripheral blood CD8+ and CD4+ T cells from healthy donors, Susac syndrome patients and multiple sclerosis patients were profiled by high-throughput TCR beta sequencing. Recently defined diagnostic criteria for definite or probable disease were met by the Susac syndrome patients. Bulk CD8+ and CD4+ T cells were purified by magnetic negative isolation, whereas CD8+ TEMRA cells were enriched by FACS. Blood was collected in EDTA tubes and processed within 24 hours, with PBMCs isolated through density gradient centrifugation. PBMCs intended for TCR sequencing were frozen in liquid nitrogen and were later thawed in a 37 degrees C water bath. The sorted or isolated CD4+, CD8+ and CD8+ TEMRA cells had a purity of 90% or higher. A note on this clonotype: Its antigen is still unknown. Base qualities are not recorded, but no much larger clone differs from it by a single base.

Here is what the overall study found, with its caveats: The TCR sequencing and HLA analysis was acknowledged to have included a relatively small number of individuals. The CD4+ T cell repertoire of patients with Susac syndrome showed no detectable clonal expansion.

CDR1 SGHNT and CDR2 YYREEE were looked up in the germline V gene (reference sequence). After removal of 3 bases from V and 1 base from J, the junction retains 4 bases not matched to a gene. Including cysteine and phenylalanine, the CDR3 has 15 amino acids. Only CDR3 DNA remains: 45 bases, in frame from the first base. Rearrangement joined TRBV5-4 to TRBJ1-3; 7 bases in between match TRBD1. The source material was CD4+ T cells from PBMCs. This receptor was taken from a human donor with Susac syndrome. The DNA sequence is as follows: TGTGCCAGCAGCTCCGGGACAGATTCTGGAAACACCATATATTTT. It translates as CASSSGTDSGNTIYF.